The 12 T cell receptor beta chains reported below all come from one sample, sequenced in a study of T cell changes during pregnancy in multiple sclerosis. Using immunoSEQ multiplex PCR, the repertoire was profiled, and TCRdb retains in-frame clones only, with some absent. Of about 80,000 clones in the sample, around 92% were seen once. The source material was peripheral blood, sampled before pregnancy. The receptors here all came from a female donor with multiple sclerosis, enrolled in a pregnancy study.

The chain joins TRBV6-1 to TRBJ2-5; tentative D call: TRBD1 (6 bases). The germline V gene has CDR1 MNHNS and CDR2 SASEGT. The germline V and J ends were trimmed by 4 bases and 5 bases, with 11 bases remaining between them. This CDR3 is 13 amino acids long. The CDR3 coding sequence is TGTGCCAGCAGTGCAACAGGGTTGGAGACCCAGTACTTC. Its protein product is CASSATGLETQYF.

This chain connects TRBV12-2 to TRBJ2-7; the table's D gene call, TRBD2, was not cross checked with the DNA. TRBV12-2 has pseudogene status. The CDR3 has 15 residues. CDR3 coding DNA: TGTGCAAGTCGCTGGGACTACCAAAGCTCCTACGAGCAGTACTTC. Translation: CASRWDYQSSYEQYF.

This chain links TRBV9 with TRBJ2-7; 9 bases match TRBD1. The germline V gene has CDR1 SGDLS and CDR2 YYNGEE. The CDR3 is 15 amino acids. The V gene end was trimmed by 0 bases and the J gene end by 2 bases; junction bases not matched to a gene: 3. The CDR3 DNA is TGTGCCAGCAGCGTAGGGACAGGGGCAACCTACGAGCAGTACTTC. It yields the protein CASSVGTGATYEQYF.

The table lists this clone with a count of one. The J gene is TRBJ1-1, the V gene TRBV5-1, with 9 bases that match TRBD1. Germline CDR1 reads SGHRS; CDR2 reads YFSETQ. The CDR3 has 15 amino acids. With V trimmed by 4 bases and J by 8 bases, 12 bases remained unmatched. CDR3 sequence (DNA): TGCGCCAGCAGCCCCGGGACAGGGATATCCCCCGAAGCTTTCTTT. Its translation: CASSPGTGISPEAFF.

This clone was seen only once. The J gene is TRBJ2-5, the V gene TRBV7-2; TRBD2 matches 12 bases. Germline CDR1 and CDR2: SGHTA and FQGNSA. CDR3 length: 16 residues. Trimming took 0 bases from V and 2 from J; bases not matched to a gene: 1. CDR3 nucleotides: TGTGCCAGCAGCTTAGCACTAGCGGGAGGACAAGAGACCCAGTACTTC. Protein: CASSLALAGGQETQYF.

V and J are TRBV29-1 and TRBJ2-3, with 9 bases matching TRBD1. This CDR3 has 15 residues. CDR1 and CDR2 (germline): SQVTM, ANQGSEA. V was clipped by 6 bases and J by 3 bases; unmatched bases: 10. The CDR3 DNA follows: TGCAGCGTGGGGGGGCCGGGACAGGGTACAGATACGCAGTATTTT. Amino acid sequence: CSVGGPGQGTDTQYF.

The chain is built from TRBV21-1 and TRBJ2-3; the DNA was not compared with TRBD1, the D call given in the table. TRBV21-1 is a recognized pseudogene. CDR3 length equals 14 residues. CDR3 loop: CASSPRTFTDTQYF. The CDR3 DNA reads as TGTGCCAGCAGCCCACGGACATTCACAGATACGCAGTATTTT.

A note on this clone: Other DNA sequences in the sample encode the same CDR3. CDR3 bases: TGTGCCAGCAGCTTAGGGAGGGGGAACACTGAAGCTTTCTTT. Protein: CASSLGRGNTEAFF. This sequence joins TRBV5-4 and TRBJ1-1, with D maybe TRBD1 (5 bases). V lost 2 bases and J 1 base, leaving 9 bases between the germline ends. This CDR3 is built from 14 residues. CDR1 SGHNT and CDR2 YYREEE come from the germline V gene (reference sequence).

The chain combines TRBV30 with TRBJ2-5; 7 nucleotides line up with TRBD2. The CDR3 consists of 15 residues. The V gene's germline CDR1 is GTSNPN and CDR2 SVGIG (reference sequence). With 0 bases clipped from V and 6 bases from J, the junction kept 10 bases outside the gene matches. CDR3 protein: CAWSVPSPGGQTQYF. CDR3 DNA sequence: TGTGCCTGGAGTGTCCCATCCCCGGGAGGACAGACCCAGTACTTC. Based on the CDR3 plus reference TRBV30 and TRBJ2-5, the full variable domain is SQTIHQWPATLVQPVGSPLSLECTVEGTSNPNLYWYRQAAGRGLQLLFYSVGIGQISSEVPQNLSASRPQDRQFILSSKKLLLSDSGFYLCAWSVPSPGGQTQYFGPGTRLLVL.

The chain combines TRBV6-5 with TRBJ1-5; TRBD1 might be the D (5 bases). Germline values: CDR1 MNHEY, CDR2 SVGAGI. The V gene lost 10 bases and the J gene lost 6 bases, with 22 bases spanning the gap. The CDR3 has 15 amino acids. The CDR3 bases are TGTGCCATCGCAAACCCTGGGGGGTACAGTCAGCCCCAGCATTTT. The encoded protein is CAIANPGGYSQPQHF.

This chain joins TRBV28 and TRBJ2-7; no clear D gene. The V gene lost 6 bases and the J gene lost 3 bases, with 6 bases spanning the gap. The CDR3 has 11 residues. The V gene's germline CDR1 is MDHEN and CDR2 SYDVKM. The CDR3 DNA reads TGTGCCAGCAGCTACTACTACGAGCAGTACTTC. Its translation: CASSYYYEQYF.

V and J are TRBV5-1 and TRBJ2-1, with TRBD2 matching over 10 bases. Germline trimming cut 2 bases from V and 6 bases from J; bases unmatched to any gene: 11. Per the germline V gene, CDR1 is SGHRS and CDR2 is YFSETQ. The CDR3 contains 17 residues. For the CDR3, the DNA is TGCGCCAGCAGCTTACGAGTAGCGGGAGGTAGGGTCAATGAGCAGTTCTTC. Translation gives CASSLRVAGGRVNEQFF.